A single sample is the source of the 4 T cell receptor beta chains below, sequenced in a study of OX40 agonist ivuxolimab in advanced cancers. The library was built by means of the immunoSEQ multiplex PCR assay. TCRdb holds this immuneACCESS table with in-frame rearrangements only. Some clones are missing; in checked studies, unresolved V genes explain under half, and the rest has no known cause. Counted in this sample were about 50,000 clones; around 84% of them appeared once. The ten largest clones add up to roughly 0.6% of the sample. The material was CD4+ or CD8+ T cells sorted from blood, obtained in a trial of the OX40 agonist ivuxolimab. These receptor sequences come from an adult with an advanced solid tumor such as melanoma, head and neck, liver or kidney cancer.

This chain links TRBV6-9 with TRBJ1-1; D uncertain. The CDR3 has 13 residues. The ends were cut back, 4 bases at V and 2 bases at J, with 8 bases in the middle. Germline V gives CDR1 MNHGY, CDR2 SVAAGI. This CDR3 reads CASSSQLNTEAFF. CDR3 coding DNA: TGTGCCAGCAGTTCGCAGCTAAACACTGAAGCTTTCTTT.

The V call is TRBV2, the J call TRBJ2-5, with 7 nucleotides matching TRBD1. The ends lost 4 bases at V and 2 bases at J; junction bases unmatched: 7. This CDR3 spans 15 amino acids. CDR1 is SNHLY and CDR2 is FYNNEI in the germline V gene. The CDR3 DNA follows: TGTGCCAGCAGTGCCCTTGGGACAGTTCAAGAGACCCAGTACTTC. This encodes CASSALGTVQETQYF.

The rearrangement uses TRBV27 and TRBJ2-5, with 8 bases aligning to TRBD2. CDR3 size: 16 residues. Germline trimming cut 4 bases from V and 5 bases from J; bases unmatched to any gene: 12. Germline values: CDR1 MNHEY, CDR2 SMNVEV (reference sequence). The CDR3 DNA is TGTGCCAGCAGTTCAGGCAAGCTAGCGGGCACGGAGACCCAGTACTTC. It yields the protein CASSSGKLAGTETQYF.

The rearrangement uses TRBV28 and TRBJ2-5; 9 bases line up with TRBD2. Germline loops: CDR1 MDHEN, CDR2 SYDVKM. The CDR3 contains 17 residues. The V and J ends lost 6 bases and 5 bases, in that order; junction bases with no gene match: 16. CDR3 in amino acids: CASRAPWDSGRGETQYF. In nucleotides, the CDR3 is TGTGCCAGCAGGGCCCCCTGGGATAGCGGGAGAGGGGAGACCCAGTACTTC.